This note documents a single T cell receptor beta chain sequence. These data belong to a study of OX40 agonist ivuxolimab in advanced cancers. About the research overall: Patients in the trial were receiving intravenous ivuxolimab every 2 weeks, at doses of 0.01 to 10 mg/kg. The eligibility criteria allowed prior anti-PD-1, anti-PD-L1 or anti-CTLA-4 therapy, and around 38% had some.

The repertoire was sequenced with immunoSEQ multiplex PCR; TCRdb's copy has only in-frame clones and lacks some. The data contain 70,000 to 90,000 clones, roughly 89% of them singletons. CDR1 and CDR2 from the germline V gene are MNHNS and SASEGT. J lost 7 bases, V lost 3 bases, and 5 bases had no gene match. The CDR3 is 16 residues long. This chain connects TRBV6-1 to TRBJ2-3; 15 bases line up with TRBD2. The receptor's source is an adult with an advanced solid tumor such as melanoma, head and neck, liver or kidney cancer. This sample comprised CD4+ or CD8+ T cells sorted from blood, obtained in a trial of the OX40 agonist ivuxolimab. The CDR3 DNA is TGTGCCAGCAGTGAGGGACTAGCGGGGGGCGAGAATACGCAGTATTTT. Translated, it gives CASSEGLAGGENTQYF.